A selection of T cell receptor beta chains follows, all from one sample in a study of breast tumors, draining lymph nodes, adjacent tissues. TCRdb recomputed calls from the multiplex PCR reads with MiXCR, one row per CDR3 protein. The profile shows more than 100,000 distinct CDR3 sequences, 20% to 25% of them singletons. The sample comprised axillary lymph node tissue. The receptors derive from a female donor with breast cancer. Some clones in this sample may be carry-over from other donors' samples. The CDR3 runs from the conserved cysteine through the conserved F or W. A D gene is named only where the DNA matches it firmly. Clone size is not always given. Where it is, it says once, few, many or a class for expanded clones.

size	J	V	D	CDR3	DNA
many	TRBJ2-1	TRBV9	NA	CASSTQGAYYNEQFF	TGTGCCAGCAGCACCCAGGGAGCCTACTACAATGAGCAGTTCTTC
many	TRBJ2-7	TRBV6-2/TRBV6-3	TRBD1	CASSYGGQTSSYEQYF	TGTGCCAGCAGTTACGGGGGACAGACAAGCTCCTACGAGCAGTACTTC
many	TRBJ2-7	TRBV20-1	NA	CSARSLVYGEQYF	TGCAGTGCTAGAAGTCTCGTCTACGGGGAGCAGTACTTC
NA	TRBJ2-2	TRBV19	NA	CASSGAAANTGELFF	TGTGCCAGTTCTGGGGCGGCGGCGAACACCGGGGAGCTGTTTTTT
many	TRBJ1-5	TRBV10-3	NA	CAISELKGVQPQHF	TGTGCCATCAGTGAGTTAAAGGGGGTACAGCCCCAGCATTTT
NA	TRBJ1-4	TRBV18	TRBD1	CASSRPQGRVEKLFF	TGTGCCAGCTCAAGACCACAGGGGCGGGTTGAAAAACTGTTTTTT
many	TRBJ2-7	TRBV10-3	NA	CAISEYMTGNEQYF	TGTGCCATCAGTGAGTACATGACAGGTAACGAGCAGTACTTC
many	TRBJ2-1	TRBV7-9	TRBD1	CASSLAVQGAYNEQFF	TGTGCCAGCAGCTTAGCGGTACAGGGGGCTTACAATGAGCAGTTCTTC
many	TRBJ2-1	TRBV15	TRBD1	CATSRVGQGYNEQFF	TGTGCCACCAGCAGAGTGGGACAGGGGTACAATGAGCAGTTCTTC
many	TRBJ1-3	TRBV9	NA	CASSVAAEGNTIYF	TGTGCCAGCAGCGTAGCGGCAGAGGGAAACACCATATATTTT
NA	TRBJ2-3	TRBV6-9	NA	CASSELVFSTDTQYF	TGTGCCAGCAGTGAATTGGTTTTTAGCACAGATACGCAGTATTTT
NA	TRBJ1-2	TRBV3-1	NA	CASSRGTYGYTF	TGTGCCAGCAGTAGGGGGACCTATGGCTACACCTTC
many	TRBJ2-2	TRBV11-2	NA	CASSLGVSGNTGELFF	TGTGCCAGCAGCTTAGGTGTTAGCGGGAACACCGGGGAGCTGTTTTTT
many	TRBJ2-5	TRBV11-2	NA	CASSPILGKKETQYF	TGTGCCAGCAGCCCCATTCTAGGGAAGAAAGAGACCCAGTACTTC
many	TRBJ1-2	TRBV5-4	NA	CASRRLNYGYTF	TGTGCCAGCAGACGACTGAACTATGGCTACACCTTC
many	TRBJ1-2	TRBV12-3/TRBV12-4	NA	CASKPRGGGSGYTF	TGTGCCAGCAAACCCCGGGGGGGGGGCTCTGGCTACACCTTC
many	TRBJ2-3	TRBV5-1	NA	CASVLGTNPTDTQYF	TGCGCCAGCGTCCTCGGGACGAACCCGACAGATACGCAGTATTTT
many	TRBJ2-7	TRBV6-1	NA	CASSEAGGDHFEQYF	TGTGCCAGCAGTGAAGCGGGAGGTGACCACTTTGAGCAGTACTTC
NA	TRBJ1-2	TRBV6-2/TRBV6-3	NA	CASTPGTPYGYTF	TGTGCCAGCACACCCGGGACCCCCTATGGCTACACCTTC
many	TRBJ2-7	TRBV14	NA	CASSQTGTYEQYF	TGTGCCAGCAGCCAAACAGGGACCTACGAGCAGTACTTC
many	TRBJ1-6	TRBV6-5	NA	CATCRGMNSPLHF	TGTGCCACCTGTCGGGGCATGAATTCACCCCTCCACTTT
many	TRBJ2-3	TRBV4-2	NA	CASSHSAADTQYF	TGTGCCAGCAGCCACAGCGCCGCAGATACGCAGTATTTT
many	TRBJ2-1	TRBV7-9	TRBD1	CASSTEAGTAEQFF	TGTGCCAGCAGCACCGAAGCAGGGACAGCTGAGCAGTTCTTC
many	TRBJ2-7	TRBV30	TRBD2	CARQGTSGNEQYF	TGTGCCCGCCAGGGGACTAGCGGGAACGAGCAGTACTTC
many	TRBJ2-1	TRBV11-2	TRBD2	CASSSLLAVVYNEQFF	TGTGCCAGCAGCTCGCTTCTAGCGGTCGTCTACAATGAGCAGTTCTTC
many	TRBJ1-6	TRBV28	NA	CASSLAQGNSPLHF	TGTGCCAGCAGTTTAGCACAGGGTAATTCACCCCTCCACTTT
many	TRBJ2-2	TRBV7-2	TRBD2	CASSISGGNTGELFF	TGTGCCAGCAGCATTAGCGGGGGGAACACCGGGGAGCTGTTTTTT
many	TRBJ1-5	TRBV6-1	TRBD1	CASSETGGGQPQHF	TGTGCCAGCAGTGAGACAGGGGGCGGGCAGCCCCAGCATTTT
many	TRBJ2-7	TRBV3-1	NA	CASSQVGGNYEQYF	TGTGCCAGCAGCCAGGTAGGGGGGAACTACGAGCAGTACTTC
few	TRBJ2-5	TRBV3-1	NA	CASSQEGFQETQYF	TGTGCCAGCAGCCAAGAAGGGTTCCAAGAGACCCAGTACTTC